The sample holds a few counts of the clone carrying this T cell receptor (beta chain). The CDR3 is made up of 16 amino acids. V lost 4 bases, J lost 0 bases, and 16 bases lay in between. CDR1 is SNHLY, CDR2 FYNNEI, per germline. The entry originates in a study of blood T cell repertoires in COVID-19. Profiling relied on immunoSEQ multiplex PCR, and the TCRdb table lists in-frame clones only, not all of them. The table records approximately 170,000 clones, about four fifths of them present only once. The J gene is TRBJ2-7, the V gene TRBV2, with D perhaps matching TRBD2 (5 bases). Sample: PBMCs or T cells enriched from blood (not recorded which). The source is a woman aged 25 to 39 who had recovered from COVID-19. The CDR3 here is CASSARTAPSSYEQYF. The CDR3 DNA is TGTGCCAGCAGTGCCCGGACTGCTCCTTCCTCCTACGAGCAGTACTTC.